This TCR beta chain was identified during a study of response to subunit inactivated influenza vaccine (dated by TCRdb to between 2017 and 2018). About the study as a whole: Deep quantitative profiling of the T cell receptor repertoire was used in the study to follow responses to a trivalent subunit inactivated influenza vaccine. The research as a whole found: The authors proposed that each seasonal influenza vaccination may bring in only a limited number of new T cells.

Here V drops 1 base and J drops 0 bases, and the junction holds 6 bases not matched to any gene. According to the germline V gene (reference sequence), CDR1 reads SEHNR and CDR2 reads FQNEAQ. The CDR3 measures 17 amino acids from cysteine to phenylalanine. The DNA shown is the 51-base CDR3, in frame from base 1. Library creation used RT-PCR. The sequencer listed for this sample is Illumina HiSeq 2500. The public sequencing data were trimmed at Q25 with fastp and processed into clonotypes with MiXCR by TCRdb, which kept only in-frame beta chains. Rows are unified per CDR3 protein, each entry keeping the most common DNA and genes. The sample yields some 300,000 distinct CDR3 sequences; roughly 22% were counted once. The top ten clones comprise 10% of the sample. With respect to this clonotype: The antigen this receptor binds is unknown. There are no base qualities to consult, and no much larger clone falls within one base.

The chain couples TRBV7-9 to TRBJ2-4; TRBD1 fits 7 bases in the junction. The clonotype comes from a man between 50 and 75 years old who received an inactivated influenza vaccine. Donor details come from another sample of the same person, matched by shared clones. This material consisted of PBMCs from blood, taken about 19 months after vaccination. The DNA is as follows: TGTGCCAGCAGCTTAGGGACAGGTACTCTAGCCAAAAACATTCAGTACTTC. The resulting protein is CASSLGTGTLAKNIQYF. Where the CDR3 stops, the reference TRBV7-9 and TRBJ2-4 genes take over; the full variable domain is DTGVSQNPRHKITKRGQNVTFRCDPISEHNRLYWYRQTLGQGPEFLTYFQNEAQLEKSRLLSDRFSAERPKGSFSTLEIQRTEQGDSAMYLCASSLGTGTLAKNIQYFGAGTRLSVL.